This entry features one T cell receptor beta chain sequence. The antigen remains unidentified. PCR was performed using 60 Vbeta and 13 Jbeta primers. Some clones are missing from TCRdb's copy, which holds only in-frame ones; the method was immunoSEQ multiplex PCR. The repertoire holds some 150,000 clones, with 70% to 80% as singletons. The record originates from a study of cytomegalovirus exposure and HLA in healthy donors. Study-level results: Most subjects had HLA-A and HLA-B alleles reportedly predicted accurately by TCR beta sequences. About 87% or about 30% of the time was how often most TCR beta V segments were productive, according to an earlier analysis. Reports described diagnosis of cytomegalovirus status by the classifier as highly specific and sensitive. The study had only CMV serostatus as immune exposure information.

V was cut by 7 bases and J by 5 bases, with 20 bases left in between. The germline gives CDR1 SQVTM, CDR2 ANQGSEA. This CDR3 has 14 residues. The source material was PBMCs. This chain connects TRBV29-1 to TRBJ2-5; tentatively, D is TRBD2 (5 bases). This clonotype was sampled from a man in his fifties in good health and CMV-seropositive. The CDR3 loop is CSEKSPGTWETQYF. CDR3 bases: TGCAGCGAGAAATCGCCGGGAACATGGGAGACCCAGTACTTC.